These T cell receptor beta chains were read from a single sample in a study of CD8 T cells in ankylosing spondylitis. One entry per CDR3 protein results from TCRdb running MiXCR on the 5' RACE reads. The sample includes roughly 150,000 distinct CDR3 sequences, under 35% of them seen just once. Sequencing used synovial fluid, either unsorted or a sorted T cell fraction (not recorded which). These TCRs come from a male donor with ankylosing spondylitis. Each CDR3 is given with its conserved first and last residue. Fields, in order: CDR3 protein, CDR3 DNA, clone size, J gene, V gene, D gene. The D gene is left open where the match is weak. Clone size is not always given. Where it is, it says once, few, many or a class for expanded clones.

CASSRDVYEQYF,TGTGCCAGCAGTCGCGACGTCTACGAGCAGTACTTC,few,TRBJ2-7,TRBV12-3/TRBV12-4,-
CASSESDYTFNQPQHF,TGTGCCAGCAGCGAGAGTGACTACACCTTCAATCAGCCCCAGCATTTT,many,TRBJ1-5,TRBV7-8,-
CSATTSGIGSGDEQYF,TGCAGTGCTACAACTAGCGGGATAGGGTCGGGGGACGAGCAGTACTTC,-,TRBJ2-7,TRBV20-1,TRBD2
CSVSLGGIGTGELFF,TGCAGCGTTAGCTTAGGTGGGATCGGGACCGGGGAGCTGTTTTTT,few,TRBJ2-2,TRBV29-1,-
CASSPKTSGRVPDTQYF,TGTGCCAGCAGTCCCAAGACTAGCGGGAGAGTCCCAGATACGCAGTATTTT,-,TRBJ2-3,TRBV12-3/TRBV12-4,TRBD2
CASSPPLHGYTF,TGTGCCAGCAGTCCCCCCCTCCATGGCTACACCTTC,-,TRBJ1-2,TRBV12-3/TRBV12-4,-
CASSAEYRASDTQYF,TGTGCCAGCAGCGCAGAGTACCGGGCGTCAGATACGCAGTATTTT,-,TRBJ2-3,TRBV9,-
CASSFGLVIATSGLTGELFF,TGTGCCAGCAGCTTCGGCCTAGTTATCGCGACTAGCGGGCTAACCGGGGAGCTGTTTTTT,many,TRBJ2-2,TRBV11-2,TRBD2
CAISESNEGLSNQPQHF,TGTGCCATCAGTGAGTCGAACGAGGGGTTGAGCAATCAGCCCCAGCATTTT,many,TRBJ1-5,TRBV10-3,-
CASSHGLAGGNNEQFF,TGTGCCAGCAGCCACGGACTAGCGGGGGGTAACAATGAGCAGTTCTTC,-,TRBJ2-1,TRBV12-3/TRBV12-4,TRBD2
CAGGTGGSGETQYF,TGTGCCGGGGGGACGGGAGGCTCCGGAGAGACCCAGTACTTC,-,TRBJ2-5,TRBV6-1,TRBD2
CASSQDPGQGWIEKLFF,TGCGCCAGCAGCCAAGATCCCGGACAGGGTTGGATTGAAAAACTGTTTTTT,few,TRBJ1-4,TRBV4-1,TRBD1
CASQQPGQGMAYEQYF,TGTGCCAGCCAACAGCCCGGACAGGGGATGGCTTACGAGCAGTACTTC,few,TRBJ2-7,TRBV2,TRBD1
CASSLALGSSYNEQFF,TGCGCCAGCAGCTTGGCCCTTGGTAGCAGTTACAATGAGCAGTTCTTC,once,TRBJ2-1,TRBV5-1,-
CSATLPFKEGNTIYF,TGCAGTGCTACCCTCCCCTTCAAGGAAGGAAACACCATATATTTT,-,TRBJ1-3,TRBV20-1,-
CASSPPLGEGGGEQYF,TGTGCCAGCAGCCCCCCCTTGGGAGAGGGTGGTGGCGAGCAGTACTTC,few,TRBJ2-7,TRBV9,-
CSARTGEGQYF,TGCAGCGCTCGGACAGGGGAAGGGCAGTATTTT,-,TRBJ2-3,TRBV29-1,TRBD1
CASSLVGGSLYEQFF,TGTGCCAGCAGCTTGGTAGGCGGGAGCTTATATGAGCAGTTCTTC,-,TRBJ2-1,TRBV5-8,TRBD2
CATRGTNTIYF,TGTGCCACGCGGGGGACTAACACCATATATTTT,few,TRBJ1-3,TRBV12-3/TRBV12-4,-
CASSTKGLGTEAFF,TGTGCCAGCAGCACTAAGGGATTGGGGACTGAAGCTTTCTTT,-,TRBJ1-1,TRBV7-8,-
CASSLGGARYNEQFF,TGCGCCAGCAGTTTGGGGGGAGCTCGTTACAATGAGCAGTTCTTC,many,TRBJ2-1,TRBV5-1,-
CASSVGPAGTPYEQYF,TGTGCCAGCAGCGTAGGTCCGGCGGGAACCCCCTACGAGCAGTACTTC,-,TRBJ2-7,TRBV9,-
CASSVRVNYGYTF,TGTGCCAGCAGTGTCAGGGTAAACTATGGCTACACCTTC,-,TRBJ1-2,TRBV2,-
CASSLAGARGEAFF,TGTGCCAGCAGCTTAGCGGGGGCGCGGGGCGAAGCTTTCTTT,many,TRBJ1-1,TRBV7-9,-
CSAIPGAGFGYTF,TGCAGTGCTATTCCTGGGGCAGGATTTGGCTACACCTTC,-,TRBJ1-2,TRBV20-1,-
CASSLQVGETQYF,TGTGCCAGCTCACTTCAGGTCGGAGAGACCCAGTACTTC,-,TRBJ2-5,TRBV18,-
CASSSLGAGLYNEQFF,TGTGCCAGCAGCTCCCTTGGAGCGGGGTTGTACAATGAGCAGTTCTTC,few,TRBJ2-1,TRBV5-6,TRBD2
CASSRSSGGQQYF,TGTGCCAGCAGCCGTTCTTCAGGAGGGCAGCAGTACTTC,-,TRBJ2-7,TRBV7-2,-
CASSSRGGTLNTGELFF,TGTGCCAGCAGCTCCCGGGGCGGGACACTGAACACCGGGGAGCTGTTTTTT,-,TRBJ2-2,TRBV11-2,-
CSVSRDKGNIQYF,TGCAGCGTCTCTAGGGACAAGGGGAACATTCAGTACTTC,once,TRBJ2-4,TRBV29-1,-
CASSERGASGANVLTF,TGTGCCAGCAGTGAAAGGGGGGCCTCTGGGGCCAACGTCCTGACTTTC,few,TRBJ2-6,TRBV6-1,-
CASSLAGRGITDTQYF,TGTGCCAGCAGCTTGGCAGGTCGGGGGATAACAGATACGCAGTATTTT,many,TRBJ2-3,TRBV11-2,-
CASSLWESGRGKTQYF,TGTGCCAGCAGTTTATGGGAGAGCGGGAGAGGGAAGACCCAGTACTTC,-,TRBJ2-5,TRBV28,TRBD2
CASSFGVGRSAGGDNEQFF,TGTGCCAGCAGTTTCGGGGTTGGTAGATCGGCGGGGGGGGACAATGAGCAGTTCTTC,many,TRBJ2-1,TRBV12-3/TRBV12-4,TRBD2
CSASRRGSGNTIYF,TGCAGTGCTAGTAGGAGGGGTTCGGGAAACACCATATATTTT,-,TRBJ1-3,TRBV20-1,-
CASSLMLGEQYF,TGTGCCAGCAGCTTAATGTTGGGCGAGCAGTACTTC,few,TRBJ2-7,TRBV7-6,-
CSTSPQLAGGRETQYF,TGCAGCACCAGCCCACAACTAGCGGGAGGGCGAGAGACCCAGTACTTC,many,TRBJ2-5,TRBV29-1,TRBD2